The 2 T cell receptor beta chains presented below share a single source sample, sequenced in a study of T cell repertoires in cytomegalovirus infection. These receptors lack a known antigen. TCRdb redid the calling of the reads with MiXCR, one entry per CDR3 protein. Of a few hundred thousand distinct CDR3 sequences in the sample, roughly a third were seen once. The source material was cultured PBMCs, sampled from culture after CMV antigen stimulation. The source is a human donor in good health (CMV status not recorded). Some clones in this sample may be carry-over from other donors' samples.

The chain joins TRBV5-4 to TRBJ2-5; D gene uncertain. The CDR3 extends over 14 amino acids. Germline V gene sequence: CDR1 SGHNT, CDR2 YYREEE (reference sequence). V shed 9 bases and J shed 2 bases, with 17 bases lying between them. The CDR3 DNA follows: TGTGCCACATCACGTGGTGAGAGTCAAGAGACCCAGTACTTC. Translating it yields CATSRGESQETQYF.

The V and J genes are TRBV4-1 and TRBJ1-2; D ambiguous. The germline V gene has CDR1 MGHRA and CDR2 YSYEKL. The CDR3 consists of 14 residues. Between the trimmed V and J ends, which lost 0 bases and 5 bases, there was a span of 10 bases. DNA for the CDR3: TGCGCCAGCAGCCAAGATGGCAGGAGATATGGCTACACCTTC. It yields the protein CASSQDGRRYGYTF.